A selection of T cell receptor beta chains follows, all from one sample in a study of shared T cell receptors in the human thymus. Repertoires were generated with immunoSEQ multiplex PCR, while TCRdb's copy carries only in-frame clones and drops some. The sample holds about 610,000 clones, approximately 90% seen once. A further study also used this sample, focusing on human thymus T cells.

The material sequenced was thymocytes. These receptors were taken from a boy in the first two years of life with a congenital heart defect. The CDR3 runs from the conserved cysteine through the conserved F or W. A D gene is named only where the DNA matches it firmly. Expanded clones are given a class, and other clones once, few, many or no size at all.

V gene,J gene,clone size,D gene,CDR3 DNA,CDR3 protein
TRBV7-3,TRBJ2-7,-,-,TGTGCCAGCAGCCCCCGAGGAGGGAGCGGCTACGAGCAGTACTTC,CASSPRGGSGYEQYF
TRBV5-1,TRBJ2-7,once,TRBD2,TGCGCCAGCAGCGCGGGACTAGCGAGAACCTACGAGCAGTACTTC,CASSAGLARTYEQYF
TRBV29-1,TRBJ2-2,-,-,TGCAGCGTTGAAGTTTCTAGGCAGGGGTGGACCGGGGAGCTGTTTTTT,CSVEVSRQGWTGELFF
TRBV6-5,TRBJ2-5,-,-,TGTGCCAGCAGTTACTCGCGGGACAGCCCACAAGAGACCCAGTACTTC,CASSYSRDSPQETQYF
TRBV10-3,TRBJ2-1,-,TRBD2,TGTGCCATCGGAAGCCGCGGGAGAGGTCCCTACAATGAGCAGTTCTTC,CAIGSRGRGPYNEQFF
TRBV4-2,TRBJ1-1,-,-,TGTGCCAGCAGCCAAGGGGAGGAACAGGACTTTGAAGCTTTCTTT,CASSQGEEQDFEAFF
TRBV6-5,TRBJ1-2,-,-,TGTGCCAGCAGAGGAGGGAGTAACTATGGCTACACCTTC,CASRGGSNYGYTF
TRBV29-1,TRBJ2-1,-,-,TGCAGCACGGACAGCTCCTACAATGAGCAGTTCTTC,CSTDSSYNEQFF
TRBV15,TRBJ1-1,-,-,TGTGCCACCAGCTCCCACACCTCCAAGAACACTGAAGCTTTCTTT,CATSSHTSKNTEAFF
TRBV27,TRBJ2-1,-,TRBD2,TGTGCCAGCAGAGGGACTAGCGGTGATTGGTACAATGAGCAGTTCTTC,CASRGTSGDWYNEQFF
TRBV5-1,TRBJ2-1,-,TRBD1,TGCGCCAGCAGCTTTTTACCGGGACAGGGTTTGTATGAGCAGTTCTTC,CASSFLPGQGLYEQFF
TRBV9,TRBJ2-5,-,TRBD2,TGTGCCAGCAGCGGGACTAGCGGGAGAATCGAGGGTCAAGAGACCCAGTACTTC,CASSGTSGRIEGQETQYF
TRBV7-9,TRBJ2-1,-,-,TGTGCCAGCAGCTTGGGGGGAGCCTGGGCCTACAATGAGCAGTTCTTC,CASSLGGAWAYNEQFF
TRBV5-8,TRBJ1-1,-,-,TGTGCCAGCAGATGGAGGTGGACTGAAGCTTTCTTT,CASRWRWTEAFF
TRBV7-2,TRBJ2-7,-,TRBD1,TGTGCCAGCAGCTCCCGGACAGGGGACGAGCAGTACTTC,CASSSRTGDEQYF
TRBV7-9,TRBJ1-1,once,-,TGTGCCAGCAGCTTAGTCGCCCGGGGTGGTGGAACTGAAGCTTTCTTT,CASSLVARGGGTEAFF
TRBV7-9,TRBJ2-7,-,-,TGTGCCAGCAGCCCCGTGAGCTACGAGCAGTACTTC,CASSPVSYEQYF
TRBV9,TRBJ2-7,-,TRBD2,TGTGCCAGCAGCGTAGGCACTAGCGGGAGCTCTCGGCACGAGCAGTACTTC,CASSVGTSGSSRHEQYF
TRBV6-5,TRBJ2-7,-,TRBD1,TGTGCCAGTAAACCGCGGGACAGGGGGTCCGAGCAGTACTTC,CASKPRDRGSEQYF
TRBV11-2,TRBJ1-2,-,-,TGTGCCAGCAGTGAGACAGTAGCTAACTATGGCTACACCTTC,CASSETVANYGYTF